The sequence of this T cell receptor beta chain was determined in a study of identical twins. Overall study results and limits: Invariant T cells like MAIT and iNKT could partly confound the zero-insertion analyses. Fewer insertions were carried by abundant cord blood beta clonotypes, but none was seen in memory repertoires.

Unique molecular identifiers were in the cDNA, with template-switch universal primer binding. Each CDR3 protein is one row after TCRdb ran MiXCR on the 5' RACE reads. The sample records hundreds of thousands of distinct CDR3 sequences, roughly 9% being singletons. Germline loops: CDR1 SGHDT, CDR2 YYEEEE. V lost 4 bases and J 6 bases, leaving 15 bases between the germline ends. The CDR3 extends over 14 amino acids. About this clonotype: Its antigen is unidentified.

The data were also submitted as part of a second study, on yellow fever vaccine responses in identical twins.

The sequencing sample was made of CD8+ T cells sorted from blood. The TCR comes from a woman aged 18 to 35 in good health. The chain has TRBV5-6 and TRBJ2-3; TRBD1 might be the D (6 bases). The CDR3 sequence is CASSPLQGSDTQYF. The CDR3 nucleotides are TGTGCCAGCAGCCCTCTACAGGGTTCCGATACGCAGTATTTT.